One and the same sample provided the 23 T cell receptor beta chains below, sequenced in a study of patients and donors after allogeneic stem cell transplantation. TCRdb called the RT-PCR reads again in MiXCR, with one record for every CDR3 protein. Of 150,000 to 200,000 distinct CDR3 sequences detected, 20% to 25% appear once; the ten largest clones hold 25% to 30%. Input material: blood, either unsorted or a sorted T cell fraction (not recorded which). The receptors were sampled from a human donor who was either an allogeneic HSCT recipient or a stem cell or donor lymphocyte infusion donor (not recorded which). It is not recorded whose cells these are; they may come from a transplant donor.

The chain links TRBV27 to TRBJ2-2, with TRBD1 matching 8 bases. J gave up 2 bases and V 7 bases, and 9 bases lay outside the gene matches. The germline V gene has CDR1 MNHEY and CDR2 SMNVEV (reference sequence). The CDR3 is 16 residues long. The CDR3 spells CASKQTGAPNTGELFF. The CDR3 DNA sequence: TGTGCCAGCAAACAGACAGGGGCCCCTAACACCGGGGAGCTGTTTTTT.

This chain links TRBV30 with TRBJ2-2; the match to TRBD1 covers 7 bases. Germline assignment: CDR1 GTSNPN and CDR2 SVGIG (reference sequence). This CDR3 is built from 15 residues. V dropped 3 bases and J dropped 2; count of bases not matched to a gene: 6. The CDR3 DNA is TGTGCCTGGAGGTCGGGACAGACCAACACCGGGGAGCTGTTTTTT. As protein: CAWRSGQTNTGELFF.

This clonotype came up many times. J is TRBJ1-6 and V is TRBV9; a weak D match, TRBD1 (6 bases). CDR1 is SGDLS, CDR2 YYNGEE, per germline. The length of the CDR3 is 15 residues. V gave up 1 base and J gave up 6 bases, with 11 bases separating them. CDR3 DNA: TGTGCCAGCAGCGTACAGGGGACATCTAATTCACCCCTCCACTTT. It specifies CASSVQGTSNSPLHF.

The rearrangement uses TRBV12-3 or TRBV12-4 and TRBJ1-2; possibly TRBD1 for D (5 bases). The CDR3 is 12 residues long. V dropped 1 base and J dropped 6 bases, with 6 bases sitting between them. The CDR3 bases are TGTGCCAGCAGTTTAGTCAGGGATGGCTACACCTTC. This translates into CASSLVRDGYTF.

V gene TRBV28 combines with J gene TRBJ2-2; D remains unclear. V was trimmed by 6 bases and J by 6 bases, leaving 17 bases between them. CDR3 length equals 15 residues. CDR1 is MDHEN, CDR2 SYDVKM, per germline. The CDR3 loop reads CASSVDGPLSGELFF. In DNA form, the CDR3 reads TGTGCCAGCAGCGTCGACGGACCCTTATCCGGGGAGCTGTTTTTT.

CDR3 in amino acids: CASSVAGQGSEQYF. CDR3 nucleotides: TGTGCCAGCAGCGTAGCAGGACAGGGCTCCGAGCAGTACTTC. J is TRBJ2-7 and V is TRBV9; 8 bases match TRBD1. Germline V gives CDR1 SGDLS, CDR2 YYNGEE. V was clipped by 0 bases and J by 6 bases; unmatched bases: 5. The CDR3 covers 14 residues.

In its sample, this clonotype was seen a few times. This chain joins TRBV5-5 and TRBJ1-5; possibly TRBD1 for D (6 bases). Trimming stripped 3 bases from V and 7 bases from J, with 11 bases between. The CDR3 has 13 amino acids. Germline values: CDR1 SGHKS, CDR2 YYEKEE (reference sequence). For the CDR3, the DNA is TGTGCCAGCAGCTACAGGGAAGGCCAGCCCCAGCATTTT. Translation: CASSYREGQPQHF.

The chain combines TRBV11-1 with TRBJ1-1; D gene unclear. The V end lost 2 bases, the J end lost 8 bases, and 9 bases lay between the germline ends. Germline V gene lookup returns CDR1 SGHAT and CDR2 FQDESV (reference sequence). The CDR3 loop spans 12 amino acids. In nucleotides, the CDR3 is TGTGCCAGCAGCTTAAGCAGTGGAGAAGCTTTCTTT. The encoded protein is CASSLSSGEAFF.

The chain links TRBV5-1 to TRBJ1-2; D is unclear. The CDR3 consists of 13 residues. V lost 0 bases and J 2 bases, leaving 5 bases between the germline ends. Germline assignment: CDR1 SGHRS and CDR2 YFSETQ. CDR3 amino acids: CASSLVGNYGYTF. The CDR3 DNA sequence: TGCGCCAGCAGCTTGGTGGGCAACTATGGCTACACCTTC.

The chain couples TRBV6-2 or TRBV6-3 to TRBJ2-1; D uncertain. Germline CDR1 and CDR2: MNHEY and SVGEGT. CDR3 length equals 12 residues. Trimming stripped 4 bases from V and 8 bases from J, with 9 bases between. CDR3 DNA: TGTGCCAGCAGTTCGTTATTTTATGAGCAGTTCTTC. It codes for CASSSLFYEQFF.

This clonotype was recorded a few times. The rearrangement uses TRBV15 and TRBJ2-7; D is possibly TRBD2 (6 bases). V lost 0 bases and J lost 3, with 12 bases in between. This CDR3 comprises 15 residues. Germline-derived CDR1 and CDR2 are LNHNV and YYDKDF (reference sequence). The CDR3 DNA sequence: TGTGCCACCAGCAGAGAATCGGGAGAGGGCTACGAGCAGTACTTC. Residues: CATSRESGEGYEQYF.

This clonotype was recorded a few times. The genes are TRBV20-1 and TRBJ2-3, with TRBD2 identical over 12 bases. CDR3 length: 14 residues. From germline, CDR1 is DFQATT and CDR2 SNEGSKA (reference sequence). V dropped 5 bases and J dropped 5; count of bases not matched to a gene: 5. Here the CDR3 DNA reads TGCAGTGCTGGACTAGCGGGAACAGGAGATACGCAGTATTTT. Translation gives CSAGLAGTGDTQYF.

The CDR3 sequence: CSARVAGDRNEQFF. The CDR3 DNA reads TGCAGTGCTAGAGTAGCGGGAGATAGGAATGAGCAGTTCTTC. J is TRBJ2-1 and V is TRBV20-1; 9 nucleotides line up with TRBD2. CDR3 length equals 14 residues. The ends lost 1 base at V and 7 bases at J; junction bases unmatched: 5. Germline V gene sequence: CDR1 DFQATT, CDR2 SNEGSKA (reference sequence).

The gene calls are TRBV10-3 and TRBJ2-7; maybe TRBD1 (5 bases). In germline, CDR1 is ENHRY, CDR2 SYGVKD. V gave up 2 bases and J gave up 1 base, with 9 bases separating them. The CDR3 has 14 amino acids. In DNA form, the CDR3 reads TGTGCCATCAGTGAGACTGACAGATCCTACGAGCAGTACTTC. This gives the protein CAISETDRSYEQYF.

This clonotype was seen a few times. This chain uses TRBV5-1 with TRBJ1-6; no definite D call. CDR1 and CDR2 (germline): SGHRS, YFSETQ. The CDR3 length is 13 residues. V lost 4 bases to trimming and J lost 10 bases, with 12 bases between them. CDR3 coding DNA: TGCGCCAGCAGCGCGGACCAAGGGTCACCCCTCCACTTT. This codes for CASSADQGSPLHF.

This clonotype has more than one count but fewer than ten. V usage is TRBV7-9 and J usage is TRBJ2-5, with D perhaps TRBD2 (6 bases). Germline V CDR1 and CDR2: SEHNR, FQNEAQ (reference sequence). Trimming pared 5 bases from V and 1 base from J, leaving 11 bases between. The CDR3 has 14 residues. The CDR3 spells CASSLAGTQETQYF. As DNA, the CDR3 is TGTGCCAGCAGCCTTGCGGGGACCCAAGAGACCCAGTACTTC.

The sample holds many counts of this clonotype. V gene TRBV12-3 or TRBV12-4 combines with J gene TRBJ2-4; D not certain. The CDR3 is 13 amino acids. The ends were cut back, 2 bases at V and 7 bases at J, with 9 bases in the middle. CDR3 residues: CASSLPQGNIQYF. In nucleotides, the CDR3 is TGTGCCAGCAGTTTACCGCAAGGCAACATTCAGTACTTC.

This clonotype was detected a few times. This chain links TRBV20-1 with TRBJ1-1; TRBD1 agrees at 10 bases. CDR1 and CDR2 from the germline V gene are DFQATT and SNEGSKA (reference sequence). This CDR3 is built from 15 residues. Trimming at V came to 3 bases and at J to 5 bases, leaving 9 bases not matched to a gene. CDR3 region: CSASSRDRGNTEAFF. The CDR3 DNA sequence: TGCAGTGCTAGCTCGAGGGACAGGGGAAATACTGAAGCTTTCTTT.

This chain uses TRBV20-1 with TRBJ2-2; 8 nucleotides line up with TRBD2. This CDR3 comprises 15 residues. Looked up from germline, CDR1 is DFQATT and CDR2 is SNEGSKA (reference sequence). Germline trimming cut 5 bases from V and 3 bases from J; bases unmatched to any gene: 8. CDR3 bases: TGCAGTGCTGTCCAGGGCGGGGGGCACACCGGGGAGCTGTTTTTT. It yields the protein CSAVQGGGHTGELFF.

In DNA, the CDR3 is TGTGCCACCAGCAGACACTGGGACAGAGGATACGAAAAACTGTTTTTT. Its translation is CATSRHWDRGYEKLFF. J is TRBJ1-4 and V is TRBV15, with 7 bases aligning to TRBD1. The CDR3 covers 16 residues. V gave up 2 bases and J gave up 8 bases; unmatched junction bases: 11. Per germline, CDR1 LNHNV and CDR2 YYDKDF (reference sequence).

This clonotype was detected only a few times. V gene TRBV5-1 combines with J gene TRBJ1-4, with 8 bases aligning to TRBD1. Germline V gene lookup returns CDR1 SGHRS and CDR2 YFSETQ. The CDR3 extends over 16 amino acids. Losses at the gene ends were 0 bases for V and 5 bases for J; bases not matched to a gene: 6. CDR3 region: CASSLGGQGGNEKLFF. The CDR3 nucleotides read TGCGCCAGCAGCTTGGGCGGACAGGGAGGAAATGAAAAACTGTTTTTT.

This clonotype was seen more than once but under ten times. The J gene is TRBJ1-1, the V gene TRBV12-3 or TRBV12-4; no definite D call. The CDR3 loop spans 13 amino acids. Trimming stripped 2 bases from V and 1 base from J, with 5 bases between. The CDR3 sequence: CASSLRENTEAFF. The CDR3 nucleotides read TGTGCCAGCAGTTTACGGGAGAACACTGAAGCTTTCTTT.

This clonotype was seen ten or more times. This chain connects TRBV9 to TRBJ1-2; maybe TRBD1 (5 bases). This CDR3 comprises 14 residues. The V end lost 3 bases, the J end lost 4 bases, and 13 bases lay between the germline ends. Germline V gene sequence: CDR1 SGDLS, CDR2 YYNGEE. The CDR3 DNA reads TGTGCCAGCAGCGCGGAGAGACAGATCTATGGCTACACCTTC. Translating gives CASSAERQIYGYTF.